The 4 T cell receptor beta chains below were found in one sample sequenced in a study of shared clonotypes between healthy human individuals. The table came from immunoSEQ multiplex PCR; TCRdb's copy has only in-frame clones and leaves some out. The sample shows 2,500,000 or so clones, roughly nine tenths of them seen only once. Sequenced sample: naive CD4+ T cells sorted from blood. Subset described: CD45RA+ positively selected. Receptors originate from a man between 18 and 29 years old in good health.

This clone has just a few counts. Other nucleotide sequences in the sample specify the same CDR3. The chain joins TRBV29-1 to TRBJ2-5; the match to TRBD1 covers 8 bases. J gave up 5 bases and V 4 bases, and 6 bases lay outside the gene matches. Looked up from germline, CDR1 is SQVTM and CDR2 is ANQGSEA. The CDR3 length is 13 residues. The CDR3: CSVVRGLGETQYF. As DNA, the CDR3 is TGCAGCGTTGTCAGGGGGCTGGGGGAGACCCAGTACTTC.

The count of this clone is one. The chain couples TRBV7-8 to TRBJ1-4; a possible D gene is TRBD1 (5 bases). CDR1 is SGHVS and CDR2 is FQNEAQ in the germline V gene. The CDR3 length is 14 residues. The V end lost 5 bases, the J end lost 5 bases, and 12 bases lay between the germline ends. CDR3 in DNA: TGTGCCAGCAGCCGGGGCACATCAAATGAAAAACTGTTTTTT. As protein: CASSRGTSNEKLFF.

The CDR3 spells CASSWDRDNSPLHF. CDR3 in DNA: TGTGCCAGCAGCTGGGACAGGGATAATTCACCCCTCCACTTT. The chain carries TRBV5-4 and TRBJ1-6; 9 bases line up with TRBD1. V gave up 3 bases and J gave up 5 bases; unmatched junction bases: 0. Per germline, CDR1 SGHNT and CDR2 YYREEE (reference sequence). The CDR3 contains 14 residues.

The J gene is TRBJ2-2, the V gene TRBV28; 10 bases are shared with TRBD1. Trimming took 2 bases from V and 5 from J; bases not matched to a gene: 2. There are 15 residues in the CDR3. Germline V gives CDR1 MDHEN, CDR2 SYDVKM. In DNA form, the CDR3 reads TGTGCCAGCAGTTTAGGGGGACAGGGGACCGGGGAGCTGTTTTTT. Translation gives CASSLGGQGTGELFF.